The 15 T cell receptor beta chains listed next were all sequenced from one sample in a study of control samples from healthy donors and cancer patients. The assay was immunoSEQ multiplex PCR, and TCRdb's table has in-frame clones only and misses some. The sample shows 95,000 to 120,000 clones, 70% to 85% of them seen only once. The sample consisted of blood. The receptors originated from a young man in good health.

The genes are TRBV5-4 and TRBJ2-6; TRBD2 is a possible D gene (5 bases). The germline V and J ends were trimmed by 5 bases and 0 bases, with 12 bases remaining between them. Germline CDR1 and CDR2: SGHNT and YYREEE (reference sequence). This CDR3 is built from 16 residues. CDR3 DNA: TGTGCCAGCAGGGAGGCAGCTACCTCTGGGGCCAACGTCCTGACTTTC. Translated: CASREAATSGANVLTF. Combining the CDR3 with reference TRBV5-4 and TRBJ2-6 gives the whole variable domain ETGVTQSPTHLIKTRGQQVTLRCSSQSGHNTVSWYQQALGQGPQFIFQYYREEENGRGNFPPRFSGLQFPNYSSELNVNALELDDSALYLCASREAATSGANVLTFGAGSRLTVL.

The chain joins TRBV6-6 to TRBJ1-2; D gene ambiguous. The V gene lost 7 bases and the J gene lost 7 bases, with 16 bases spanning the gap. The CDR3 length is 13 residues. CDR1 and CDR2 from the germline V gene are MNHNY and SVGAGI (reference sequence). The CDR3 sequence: CASTTAGFRGYTF. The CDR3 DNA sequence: TGTGCCAGCACTACAGCCGGTTTCCGTGGCTACACCTTC.

The CDR3 loop reads CASSQGQASGNTIYF. The CDR3 bases are TGTGCCAGTAGTCAAGGACAGGCCTCTGGAAACACCATATATTTT. This rearrangement joins TRBV19 to TRBJ1-3, with 7 positions matching TRBD1. V was clipped by 5 bases and J by 0 bases; unmatched bases: 4. The CDR3 contains 15 residues. CDR1 is LNHDA, CDR2 SQIVND, per germline (reference sequence).

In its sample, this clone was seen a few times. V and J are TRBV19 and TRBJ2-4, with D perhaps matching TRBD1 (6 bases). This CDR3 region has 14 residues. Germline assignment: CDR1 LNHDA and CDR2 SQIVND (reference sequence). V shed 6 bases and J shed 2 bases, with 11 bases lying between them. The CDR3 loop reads CASSLWGPKNIQYF. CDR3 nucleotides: TGTGCCAGTAGCCTATGGGGGCCCAAAAACATTCAGTACTTC.

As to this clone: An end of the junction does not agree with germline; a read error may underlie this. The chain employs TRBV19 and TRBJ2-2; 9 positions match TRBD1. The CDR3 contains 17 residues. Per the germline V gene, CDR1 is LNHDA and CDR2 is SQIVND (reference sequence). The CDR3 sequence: CASINHRTGAKTGELFF. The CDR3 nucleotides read TGTGCCAGTATCAACCATAGGACAGGGGCGAAAACCGGGGAGCTGTTTTTT.

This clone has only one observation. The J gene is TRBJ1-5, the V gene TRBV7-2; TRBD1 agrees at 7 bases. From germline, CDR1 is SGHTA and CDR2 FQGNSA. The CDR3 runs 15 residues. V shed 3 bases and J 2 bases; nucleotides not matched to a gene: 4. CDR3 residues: CASSFQTGGNQPQHF. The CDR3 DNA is TGTGCCAGCAGCTTTCAAACAGGGGGCAATCAGCCCCAGCATTTT.

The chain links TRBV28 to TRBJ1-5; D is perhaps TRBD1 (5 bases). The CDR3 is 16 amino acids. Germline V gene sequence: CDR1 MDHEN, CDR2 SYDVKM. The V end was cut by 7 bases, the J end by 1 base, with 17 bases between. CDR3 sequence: CASTPLGGGSNQPQHF. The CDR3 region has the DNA TGTGCCAGCACCCCTTTGGGGGGAGGGAGCAATCAGCCCCAGCATTTT.

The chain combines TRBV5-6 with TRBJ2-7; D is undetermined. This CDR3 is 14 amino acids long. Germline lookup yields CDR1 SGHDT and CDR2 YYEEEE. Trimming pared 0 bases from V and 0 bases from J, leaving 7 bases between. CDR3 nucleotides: TGTGCCAGCAGCTTGGGACTGAGCTCCTACGAGCAGTACTTC. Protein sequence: CASSLGLSSYEQYF.

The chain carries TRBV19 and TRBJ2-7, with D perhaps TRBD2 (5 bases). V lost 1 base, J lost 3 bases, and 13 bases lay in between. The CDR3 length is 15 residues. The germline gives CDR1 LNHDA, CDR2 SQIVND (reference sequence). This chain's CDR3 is CASSIGERKVYEQYF. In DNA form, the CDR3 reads TGTGCCAGTAGTATAGGAGAGCGGAAAGTCTACGAGCAGTACTTC.

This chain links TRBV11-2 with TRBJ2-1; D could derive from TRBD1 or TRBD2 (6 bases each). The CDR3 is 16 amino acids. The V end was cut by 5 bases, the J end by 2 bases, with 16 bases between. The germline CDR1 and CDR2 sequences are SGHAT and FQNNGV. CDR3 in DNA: TGTGCCAGCAGCCGCCCGGGGGCAACCCCCTACAATGAGCAGTTCTTC. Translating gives CASSRPGATPYNEQFF.

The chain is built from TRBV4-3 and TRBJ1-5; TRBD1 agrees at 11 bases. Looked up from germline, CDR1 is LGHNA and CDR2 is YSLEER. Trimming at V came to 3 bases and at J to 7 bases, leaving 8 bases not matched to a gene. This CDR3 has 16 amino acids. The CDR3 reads CASSQARDRGKQPQHF. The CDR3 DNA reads TGCGCCAGCAGCCAGGCCCGGGACAGGGGGAAACAGCCCCAGCATTTT.

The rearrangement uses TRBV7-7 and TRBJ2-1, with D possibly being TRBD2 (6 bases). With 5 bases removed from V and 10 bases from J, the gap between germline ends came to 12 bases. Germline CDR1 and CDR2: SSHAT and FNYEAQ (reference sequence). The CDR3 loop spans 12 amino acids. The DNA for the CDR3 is TGTGCCAGCAGCATAATCGGAGGGGAGCAGTTCTTC. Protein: CASSIIGGEQFF.

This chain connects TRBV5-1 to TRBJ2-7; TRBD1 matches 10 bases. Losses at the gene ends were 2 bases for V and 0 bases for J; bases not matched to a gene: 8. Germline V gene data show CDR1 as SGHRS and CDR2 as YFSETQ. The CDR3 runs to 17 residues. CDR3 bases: TGCGCCAGCAGCTTTAGGACAGGGGGTACTTCCTCCTACGAGCAGTACTTC. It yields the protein CASSFRTGGTSSYEQYF.

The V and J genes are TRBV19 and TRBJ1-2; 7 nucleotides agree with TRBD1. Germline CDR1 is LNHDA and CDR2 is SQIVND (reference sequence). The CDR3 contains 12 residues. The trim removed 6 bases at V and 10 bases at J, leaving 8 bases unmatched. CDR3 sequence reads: CASRGTVQTYTF. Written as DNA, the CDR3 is TGTGCCAGTAGGGGGACAGTTCAGACCTACACCTTC.

As DNA, the CDR3 is TGTGCCAGCAGCTGGGGGTCGCAGGGGCCCGTTCTGAAAGACAATGAGCAGTTCTTC. Protein product: CASSWGSQGPVLKDNEQFF. The V gene is TRBV7-2, the J gene TRBJ2-1; TRBD1 is a possible D gene (6 bases). The CDR3 is 19 amino acids. CDR1 and CDR2 (germline): SGHTA, FQGNSA. V was pared by 4 bases and J by 5 bases, with 27 bases between.